These T cell receptor beta chains were read from a single sample in a study of cytomegalovirus exposure and HLA in healthy donors. Some clones are missing from TCRdb's copy, which holds only in-frame ones; the method was immunoSEQ multiplex PCR. The table records more than 150,000 clones, over 75% of them present only once. Sequencing used PBMCs. The origin of the receptors is a man aged 35-49 years in good health and CMV-seropositive. The CDR3 runs from the conserved cysteine through the conserved F or W. Each record gives: clone size, V gene, D gene, J gene, CDR3 DNA, CDR3 protein. D genes are given only for firm matches. Clone size is stated in some rows and not others, as once, few, many or a class when expanded.

.	TRBV4-3	.	TRBJ2-6	TGCGCCAGCAGCCAAGATGGGGGCTACTCTGGGGCCAACGTCCTGACTTTC	CASSQDGGYSGANVLTF
.	TRBV10-2	.	TRBJ2-1	TGCGCCAGCAGCGGCGGATCCAATGAGCAGTTCTTC	CASSGGSNEQFF
few	TRBV19	TRBD1	TRBJ2-7	TGTGCCAGTAGGCCCTCTCGGACAGGCTCCTACGAGCAGTACTTC	CASRPSRTGSYEQYF
.	TRBV5-1	TRBD1	TRBJ1-1	TGCGCCAGCAGTCCAGGGGGAGAGGCTGAAGCTTTCTTT	CASSPGGEAEAFF
many	TRBV30	.	TRBJ2-1	TGTGCCTGGAGTCGGGGTCGAGAGCAGTTCTTC	CAWSRGREQFF
.	TRBV5-4	TRBD2	TRBJ2-7	TGTGCCAGCAGCTTCCCTAGCGGGGGCCTAACCTACGAGCAGTACTTC	CASSFPSGGLTYEQYF
.	TRBV4-1	TRBD1	TRBJ1-2	TGCGCCAGCAGCCAACCGGGACAGAGCTATGGCTACACCTTC	CASSQPGQSYGYTF
.	TRBV9	TRBD1	TRBJ2-7	TGTGCCAGCAGCGAAACAGGGGGCAGGTCCTACGAGCAGTACTTC	CASSETGGRSYEQYF
.	TRBV5-6	TRBD1	TRBJ2-1	TGTGCCAGCAGCTTGGAGCCGGGACAGGGGGCGAATGAGCAGTTCTTC	CASSLEPGQGANEQFF
once	TRBV4-1	TRBD1	TRBJ1-2	TGCGCCAGCAGCCAAGCCGGACAGGGCAGCTATGGCTACACCTTC	CASSQAGQGSYGYTF
.	TRBV6-1	TRBD1	TRBJ2-7	TGTGCCAGCAGGCAGACAGGGGCGCCCTACGAGCAGTACTTC	CASRQTGAPYEQYF
.	TRBV27	.	TRBJ2-2	TGTGCCAGCAGTTTAAGGACAGTCCCTATTAATTCGCCGAACACCGGGGAGCTGTTTTTT	CASSLRTVPINSPNTGELFF
.	TRBV14	.	TRBJ2-3	TGTGCCAGCAGCTACACAGATACGCAGTATTTT	CASSYTDTQYF
.	TRBV19	.	TRBJ2-7	TGTGCCAGTAGTATAATCGGGGGGCCTTCCTACGAGCAGTACTTC	CASSIIGGPSYEQYF
once	TRBV10-3	TRBD2	TRBJ2-1	TGTGCCACCCTAGCGGAATCCTACAATGAGCAGTTCTTC	CATLAESYNEQFF
once	TRBV6-5	.	TRBJ1-5	TGTGCCAGCAGTTACTCTCGTAGGGGCTCCCATCAGCCCCAGCATTTT	CASSYSRRGSHQPQHF
.	TRBV19	.	TRBJ1-2	TGTGCCAGTAGGATCCCGACAGGTTCCTATGGCTACACCTTC	CASRIPTGSYGYTF
few	TRBV28	TRBD1	TRBJ1-5	TGTGCCATACGACAGGGCGCGGGCAATCAGCCCCAGCATTTT	CAIRQGAGNQPQHF
.	TRBV7-2	.	TRBJ2-7	TGTGCCAGCAGCACTAACTACGAGCAGTACTTC	CASSTNYEQYF
.	TRBV15	TRBD1	TRBJ1-4	TGTGCCGTATCGACAGGGGAGGCTGAAAAACTGTTTTTT	CAVSTGEAEKLFF
.	TRBV19	.	TRBJ2-6	TGTGCCAGTACCAGGGGGGATCTAATCTGGGAGGCCAACGTCCTGACTTTC	CASTRGDLIWEANVLTF
.	TRBV19	.	TRBJ2-5	TGTGCCAGTAGTGATATAGCGGAATCAGAGCAAGAGACCCAGTACTTC	CASSDIAESEQETQYF
few	TRBV5-4	.	TRBJ1-1	TGTGCCAGCAGCTTCAACGGTGGGAACACTGAAGCTTTCTTT	CASSFNGGNTEAFF
.	TRBV30	TRBD2	TRBJ2-5	TGTGCCTGGAGTCGGGGGGAAGAGACCCAGTACTTC	CAWSRGEETQYF
.	TRBV7-3	TRBD1	TRBJ1-2	TGTGCCAGCAGCAATGGACAGGCGGCCTATGGCTACACCTTC	CASSNGQAAYGYTF
.	TRBV7-3	.	TRBJ1-3	TGTGCCAGCAGCCCCAAAAGCCCTTTTGGAAACACCATATATTTT	CASSPKSPFGNTIYF
.	TRBV6-5	TRBD2	TRBJ2-1	TGTGCCAGCAGCCTCGGACTAGCGAACGATGAGCAGTTCTTC	CASSLGLANDEQFF
once	TRBV4-3	TRBD1	TRBJ2-7	TGCGCCAGCAGCCAAGAACCCAGGGGGCACTCCTACGAGCAGTACTTC	CASSQEPRGHSYEQYF
.	TRBV6-1	TRBD1	TRBJ1-6	TGTGCCAGCAGTGTAGACAGGGGCGTCGGGAATTCACCCCTCCACTTT	CASSVDRGVGNSPLHF
.	TRBV5-1	.	TRBJ2-3	TGCGCCAGCAGCTTCATGGGACTAGGTAGGGGGCCAGCAGATACGCAGTATTTT	CASSFMGLGRGPADTQYF
.	TRBV6-5	TRBD1	TRBJ2-7	TGTGCCAGCAGTTACTCCCGGGACAGGGGGAACTACGAGCAGTACTTC	CASSYSRDRGNYEQYF
few	TRBV20-1	.	TRBJ2-3	TGCAGTGCTACCACTTCTAATACGCAGTATTTT	CSATTSNTQYF
.	TRBV6-5	.	TRBJ1-1	TGTGCCAGCAGTTACGGGGTGCGGGGGAGCACTGAAGCTTTCTTT	CASSYGVRGSTEAFF